This T cell receptor beta chain was observed in a study of shared clonotypes between healthy human individuals. CDR1 and CDR2 (germline): SGHKS, YYEKEE (reference sequence). Trimming removed 0 bases from V and 8 bases from J, with 9 bases in between. CDR3 length: 14 amino acids. Libraries were prepared by immunoSEQ multiplex PCR; TCRdb keeps only in-frame clonotypes and omits some of them. Of 2 million to 2.5 million clones listed, approximately 96% are singletons. This clonotype originated in a man aged 18 to 29 in good health. The genes are TRBV5-5 and TRBJ1-6; D remains ambiguous. Sequencing input: naive CD4+ T cells sorted from blood. Subset indicated: CD45RA+ positively selected. The CDR3 region has the DNA TGTGCCAGCAGCTTGGGCGGTGCCCATTCACCCCTCCACTTT. It specifies CASSLGGAHSPLHF.